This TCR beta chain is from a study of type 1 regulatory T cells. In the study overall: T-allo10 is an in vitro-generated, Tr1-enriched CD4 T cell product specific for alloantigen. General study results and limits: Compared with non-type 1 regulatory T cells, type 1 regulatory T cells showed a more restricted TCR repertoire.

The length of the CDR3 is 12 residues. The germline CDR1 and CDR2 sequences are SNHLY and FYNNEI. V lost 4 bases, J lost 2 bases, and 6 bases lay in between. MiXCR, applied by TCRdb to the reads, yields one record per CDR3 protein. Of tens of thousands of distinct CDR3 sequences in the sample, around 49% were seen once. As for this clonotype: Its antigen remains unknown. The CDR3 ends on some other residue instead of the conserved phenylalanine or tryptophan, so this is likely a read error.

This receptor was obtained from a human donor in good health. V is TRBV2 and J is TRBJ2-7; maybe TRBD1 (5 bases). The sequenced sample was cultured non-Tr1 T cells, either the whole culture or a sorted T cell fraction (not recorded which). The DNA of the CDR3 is TGTGCCAGCAGTGGACAGACCTACGAGCAGTACTCC. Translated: CASSGQTYEQYS.